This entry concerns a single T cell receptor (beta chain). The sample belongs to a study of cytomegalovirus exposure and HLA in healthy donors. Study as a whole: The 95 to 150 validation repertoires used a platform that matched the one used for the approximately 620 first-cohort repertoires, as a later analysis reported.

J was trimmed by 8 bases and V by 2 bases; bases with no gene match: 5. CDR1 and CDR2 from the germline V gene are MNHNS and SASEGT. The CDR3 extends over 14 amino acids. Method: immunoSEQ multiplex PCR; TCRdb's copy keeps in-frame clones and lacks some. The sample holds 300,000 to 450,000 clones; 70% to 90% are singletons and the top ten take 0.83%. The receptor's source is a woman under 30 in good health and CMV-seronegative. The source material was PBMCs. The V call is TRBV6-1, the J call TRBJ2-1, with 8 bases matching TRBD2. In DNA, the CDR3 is TGTGCCAGCAGTGAATTTAGCGGGGTACATGAGCAGTTCTTC. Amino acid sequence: CASSEFSGVHEQFF.